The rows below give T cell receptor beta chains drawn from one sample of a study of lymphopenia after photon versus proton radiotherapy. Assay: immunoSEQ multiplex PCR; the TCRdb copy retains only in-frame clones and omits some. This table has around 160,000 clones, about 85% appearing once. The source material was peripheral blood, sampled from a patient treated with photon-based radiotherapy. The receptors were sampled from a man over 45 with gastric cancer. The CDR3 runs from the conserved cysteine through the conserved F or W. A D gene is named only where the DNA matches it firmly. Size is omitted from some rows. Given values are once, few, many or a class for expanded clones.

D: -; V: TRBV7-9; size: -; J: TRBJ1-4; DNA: TGTGCCAGCAGCTTAGAACAGGGTAGGAATGAAAAACTGTTTTTT; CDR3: CASSLEQGRNEKLFF
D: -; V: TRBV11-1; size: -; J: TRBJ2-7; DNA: TGTGCCAGCAGCTTAGACAGGGACTACGAGCAGTACTTC; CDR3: CASSLDRDYEQYF
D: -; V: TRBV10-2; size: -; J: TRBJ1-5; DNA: TGCGCCAGCAGTGGCAGGGGCGGGAATCAGCCCCAGCATTTT; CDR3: CASSGRGGNQPQHF
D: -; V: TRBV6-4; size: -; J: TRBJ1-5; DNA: TGTGCCAGCAGTGAGGAAGGCACTGCACAGCCCCAGCATTTT; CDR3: CASSEEGTAQPQHF
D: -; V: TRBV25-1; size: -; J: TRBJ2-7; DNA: TGTGCCAGCAGTGAATCGCAGGTGGCACGGAGCTCCTACGAGCAGTACTTC; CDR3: CASSESQVARSSYEQYF
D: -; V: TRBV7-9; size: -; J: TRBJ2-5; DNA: TGTGCCAGCAGCTTAAAGCGACAGTACCAAGAGACCCAGTACTTC; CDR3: CASSLKRQYQETQYF
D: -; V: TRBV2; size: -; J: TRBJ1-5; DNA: TGTGCCAGCAGTCTACAGGGAACTCAGCCCCAGCATTTT; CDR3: CASSLQGTQPQHF
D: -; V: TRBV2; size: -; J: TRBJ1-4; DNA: TGTGCCAGCAGCAGGGAGGTTCGTGAAAAACTGTTTTTT; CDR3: CASSREVREKLFF
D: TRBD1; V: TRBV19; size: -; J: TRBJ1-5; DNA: TGTGCCAGTACCCCATCACCGGGACAGGCTTCGGGAGGCAATCAGCCCCAGCATTTT; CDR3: CASTPSPGQASGGNQPQHF
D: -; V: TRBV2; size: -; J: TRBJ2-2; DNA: TGTGCCAGCAGCACCAACAGGGTTGCGTCCGCCGGGGAGCTGTTTTTT; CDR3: CASSTNRVASAGELFF
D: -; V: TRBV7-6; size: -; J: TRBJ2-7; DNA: TGTGCCAGCAGCGCCGTTGGAGCGGTCAGCTCCTACGAGCAGTACTTC; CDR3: CASSAVGAVSSYEQYF
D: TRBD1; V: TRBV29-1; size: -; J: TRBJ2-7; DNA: TGCAGCGCGGAACAGGGGAGCTCCTACGAGCAGTACTTC; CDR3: CSAEQGSSYEQYF
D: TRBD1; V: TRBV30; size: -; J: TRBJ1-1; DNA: TGTGCCTGGACAGGGGGCATGTGGACTGAAGCTTTCTTT; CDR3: CAWTGGMWTEAFF
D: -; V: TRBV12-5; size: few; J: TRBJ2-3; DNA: TGTGCTAGCCCCCCCAGAGCCACAGATACGCAGTATTTT; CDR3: CASPPRATDTQYF
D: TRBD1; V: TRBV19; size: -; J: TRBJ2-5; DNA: TGTGCCAGTAGTCTACAGGGGGCTGGCGAGACCCAGTACTTC; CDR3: CASSLQGAGETQYF
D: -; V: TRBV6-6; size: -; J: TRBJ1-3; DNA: TGTGCCAGCAGTTACCTTCCAGGTTCGGGAAACACCATATATTTT; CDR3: CASSYLPGSGNTIYF
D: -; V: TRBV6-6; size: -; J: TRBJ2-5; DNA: TGTGCCAGCAGTTACGTTTCAGCGGCGGAGACCCAGTACTTC; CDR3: CASSYVSAAETQYF
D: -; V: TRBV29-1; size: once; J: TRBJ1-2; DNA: TGCAGCGTTGTTACGCCAGGGTATGGCTACACCTTC; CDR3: CSVVTPGYGYTF
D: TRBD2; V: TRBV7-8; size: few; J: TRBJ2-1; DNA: TGTGCCAGCAGCCCCCCGGGAGGGACTTCCTACAATGAGCAGTTCTTC; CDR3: CASSPPGGTSYNEQFF
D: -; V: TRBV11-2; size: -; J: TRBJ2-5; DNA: TGTGCCAGCAGCTTATTCTCCAGGGGCGAGACCCAGTACTTC; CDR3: CASSLFSRGETQYF
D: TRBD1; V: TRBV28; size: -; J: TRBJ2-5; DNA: TGTGCCAGCAGTTTATCCCACAGGGGGCAAGAGACCCAGTACTTC; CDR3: CASSLSHRGQETQYF
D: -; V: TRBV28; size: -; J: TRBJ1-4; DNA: TGTGCCAGCAGAGCTTGGGGGGATGCTAATGAAAAACTGTTTTTT; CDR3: CASRAWGDANEKLFF
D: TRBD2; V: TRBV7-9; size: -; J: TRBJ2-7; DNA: TGTGCCAGCAGCCTTACTAGCGGGTTCTCCTACGAGCAGTACTTC; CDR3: CASSLTSGFSYEQYF
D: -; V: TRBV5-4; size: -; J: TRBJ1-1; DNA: TGTGCCAGCACCGGACACCCGAACACTGAAGCTTTCTTT; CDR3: CASTGHPNTEAFF
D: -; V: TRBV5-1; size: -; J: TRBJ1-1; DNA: TGCGCCAGCAGCTACGACAGCTCGAACACTGAAGCTTTCTTT; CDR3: CASSYDSSNTEAFF
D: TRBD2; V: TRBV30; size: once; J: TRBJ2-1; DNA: TGTGCCTGGAGTGTAGCGGGATCCTACAATGAGCAGTTCTTC; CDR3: CAWSVAGSYNEQFF
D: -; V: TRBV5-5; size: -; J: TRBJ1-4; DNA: TGTGCCAGCAGCTCGCCACAGTGGAATGAAAAACTGTTTTTT; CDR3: CASSSPQWNEKLFF
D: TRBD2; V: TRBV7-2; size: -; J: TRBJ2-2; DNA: TGTGCCAGCAGCTTCAGAGCAGCGGGAGGATCCGGGGAGCTGTTTTTT; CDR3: CASSFRAAGGSGELFF
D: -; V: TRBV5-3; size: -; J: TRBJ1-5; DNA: TGTGCCAGAAGCTTGATGTCCAAGCACAATCAGCCCCAGCATTTT; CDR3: CARSLMSKHNQPQHF
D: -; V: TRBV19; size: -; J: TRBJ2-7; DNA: TGTGCCAGTAGTATAGCGACGGGGTCCTACGAGCAGTACTTC; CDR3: CASSIATGSYEQYF
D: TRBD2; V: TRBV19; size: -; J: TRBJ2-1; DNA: TGTGCCAGTAGTAAAAAACTAGCGGGAGGTGGTGAGCAGTTCTTC; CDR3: CASSKKLAGGGEQFF
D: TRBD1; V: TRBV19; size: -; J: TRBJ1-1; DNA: TGTGCCAGTAGTCATCAGGGGGCGCAGACTGAAGCTTTCTTT; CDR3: CASSHQGAQTEAFF
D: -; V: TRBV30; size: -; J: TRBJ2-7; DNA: TGTGCCTGGAGGTATTTAAACGAGCAGTACTTC; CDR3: CAWRYLNEQYF
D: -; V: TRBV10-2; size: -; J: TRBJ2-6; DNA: TGCGCCAGCAGTCCAGCAAACTCTGGGGCCAACGTCCTGACTTTC; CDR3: CASSPANSGANVLTF
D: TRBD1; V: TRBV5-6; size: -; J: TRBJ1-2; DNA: TGTGCCAGCAGCGGATTGGACAGGGTGATGGGTGGCTACACCTTC; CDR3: CASSGLDRVMGGYTF
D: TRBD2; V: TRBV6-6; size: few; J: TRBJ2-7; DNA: TGTGCCAGCAGCCCCCTGGCGGCTAGCGGGGTCTACGAGCAGTACTTC; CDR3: CASSPLAASGVYEQYF
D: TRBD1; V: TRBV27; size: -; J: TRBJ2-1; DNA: TGTGCCAGCAGTGCAAACCCGGGACAGGGGACCTACAATGAGCAGTTCTTC; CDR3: CASSANPGQGTYNEQFF
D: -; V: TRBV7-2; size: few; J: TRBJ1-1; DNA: TGTGCCAGCAGCTTAGGCACAGGCTCGAACACTGAAGCTTTCTTT; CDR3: CASSLGTGSNTEAFF
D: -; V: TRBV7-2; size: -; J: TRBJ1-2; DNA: TGTGCCAGCAGCTTAGATGTGGCAGGGGACTATGGCTACACCTTC; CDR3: CASSLDVAGDYGYTF
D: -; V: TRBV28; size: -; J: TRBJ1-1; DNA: TGTGCCAGCAGTTATCAACAGGGACGGGTCACTGAAGCTTTCTTT; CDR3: CASSYQQGRVTEAFF
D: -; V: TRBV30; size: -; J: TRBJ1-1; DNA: TGTGCCTGGAGTTTATGGGCGTGGGCTTTCTTT; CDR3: CAWSLWAWAFF
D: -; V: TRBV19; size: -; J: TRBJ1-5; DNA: TGTGCCTGCGGCCCGGCTTCCCAGCATTTT; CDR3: CACGPASQHF
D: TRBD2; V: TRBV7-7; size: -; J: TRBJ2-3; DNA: TGTGCCAGCAGCCTCCTAGCGGGCACAGATACGCAGTATTTT; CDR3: CASSLLAGTDTQYF
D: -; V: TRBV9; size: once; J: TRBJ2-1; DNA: TGTGCCAGCAGCGTAGCTTGGCGGGACCTAAGCTCCTACAATGAGCAGTTCTTC; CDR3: CASSVAWRDLSSYNEQFF
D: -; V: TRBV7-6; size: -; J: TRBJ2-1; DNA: TGTGCCAGCAGCCAGGACGGGAGCTCCTACAATGAGCAGTTCTTC; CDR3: CASSQDGSSYNEQFF